Shown below are 24 T cell receptor beta chains from a single sample sequenced in a study of PD-1 blockade in classical Hodgkin lymphoma. Generated by immunoSEQ multiplex PCR, the TCRdb table keeps only in-frame clones and is missing some. The sample holds 6,000 or so clones; roughly 84% are singletons and the top ten take roughly 41%. Brentuximab vedotin exposure varied, and every patient relapsed after autologous stem cell transplantation. This specimen was peripheral blood mononuclear cells (PBMCs), taken before the second cycle of nivolumab. These receptors were collected from a human donor with classical Hodgkin lymphoma.

Only a few counts were recorded for this clone. J is TRBJ2-1 and V is TRBV7-2, with D maybe TRBD2 (6 bases). Germline CDR1 SGHTA, CDR2 FQGNSA. This CDR3 region has 14 residues. The ends were cut back, 5 bases at V and 11 bases at J, with 19 bases in the middle. CDR3 residues: CASSHGTAGRKQFF. The CDR3 coding sequence is TGTGCCAGCAGCCACGGGACTGCGGGAAGAAAGCAGTTCTTC.

The chain has TRBV2 and TRBJ2-2; 8 bases agree with TRBD1. The CDR3 covers 13 residues. Trimming cost V 6 bases and J 4 bases; bases outside gene matches: 1. Germline CDR1 is SNHLY and CDR2 is FYNNEI. The CDR3 DNA follows: TGTGCCAGCAGACAGGGGGGCACCGGGGAGCTGTTTTTT. It is translated as CASRQGGTGELFF.

The chain carries TRBV7-2 and TRBJ2-5, with 15 bases that match TRBD2. The ends lost 0 bases at V and 6 bases at J; junction bases unmatched: 5. The CDR3 spans 17 residues. Germline CDR1 SGHTA, CDR2 FQGNSA. Here the CDR3 reads CASSLAGLAGGRKTQYF. The CDR3 DNA follows: TGTGCCAGCAGCTTAGCAGGACTAGCGGGGGGGCGGAAGACCCAGTACTTC.

The chain carries TRBV19 and TRBJ2-1; D might be TRBD2 (5 bases). The germline V gene encodes CDR1 LNHDA and CDR2 SQIVND (reference sequence). This CDR3 is built from 13 residues. Trimming stripped 3 bases from V and 6 bases from J, with 9 bases between. CDR3 bases: TGTGCCAGTAGTATCCTAGCTGGCAATGAGCAGTTCTTC. This gives the protein CASSILAGNEQFF. Variable domain in full (rest from reference TRBV19 and TRBJ2-1): DGGITQSPKYLFRKEGQNVTLSCEQNLNHDAMYWYRQDPGQGLRLIYYSQIVNDFQKGDIAEGYSVSREKKESFPLTVTSAQKNPTAFYLCASSILAGNEQFFGPGTRLTVL.

This rearrangement joins TRBV9 to TRBJ2-2; tentatively, D is TRBD2 (7 bases). Germline assignment: CDR1 SGDLS and CDR2 YYNGEE. This CDR3 is built from 16 residues. The ends were cut back, 4 bases at V and 6 bases at J, with 19 bases in the middle. DNA of the CDR3: TGTGCCAGCAGCCCCGACGGAGGGGGGGCCGCCGGGGAGCTGTTTTTT. This codes for CASSPDGGGAAGELFF.

The table lists this clone with a few counts. The chain employs TRBV12-5 and TRBJ1-1; D perhaps matches TRBD1 (5 bases). Germline V gene data show CDR1 as LGHNT and CDR2 as FRNRAP. This CDR3 is 12 amino acids long. V was trimmed by 3 bases and J by 7 bases, leaving 9 bases between them. CDR3 coding DNA: TGTGCTAGTGGTTTCGCGGGACTTGAAGCTTTCTTT. Protein: CASGFAGLEAFF.

The chain employs TRBV4-2 and TRBJ1-2, with 12 bases aligning to TRBD1. The CDR3 runs 19 residues. The V and J ends lost 1 base and 8 bases, in that order; junction bases with no gene match: 17. Germline assignment: CDR1 LGHNA and CDR2 YNFKEQ. The CDR3 protein is CASSQARTGTGGPWRGYTF. The CDR3, as DNA: TGTGCCAGCAGCCAAGCGAGAACCGGGACAGGGGGCCCTTGGAGGGGCTACACCTTC.

The rearrangement links TRBV6-5 to TRBJ2-1, with TRBD1 matching over 7 bases. The CDR3 has 16 amino acids. V lost 0 bases to trimming and J lost 3 bases; unmatched junction nucleotides: 5. Germline CDR1 reads MNHEY; CDR2 reads SVGAGI. The CDR3 reads CASSYSRGLDYNEQFF. The CDR3 nucleotides are TGTGCCAGCAGTTACTCGAGGGGGCTAGACTACAATGAGCAGTTCTTC.

This rearrangement joins TRBV6-6 to TRBJ2-5; D is possibly TRBD2 (6 bases). CDR3 length: 15 residues. Between the trimmed V and J ends, which lost 5 bases and 4 bases, there was a span of 17 bases. Germline V gene data show CDR1 as MNHNY and CDR2 as SVGAGI (reference sequence). The CDR3 reads CASSRSGGARETQYF. The CDR3 DNA follows: TGTGCCAGCAGTCGGTCTGGAGGGGCGAGAGAGACCCAGTACTTC.

The rearrangement joins TRBV18 to TRBJ1-3; 7 nucleotides line up with TRBD1. There are 18 residues in the CDR3. V gave up 3 bases and J gave up 0 bases; unmatched junction bases: 11. Germline V gives CDR1 KGHSH, CDR2 LQKENI. CDR3 residues: CASSPKPGQLSSGNTIYF. CDR3 sequence (DNA): TGTGCCAGCTCACCGAAGCCGGGACAGCTGAGCTCTGGAAACACCATATATTTT.

The chain links TRBV4-2 to TRBJ2-1; D possibly uses TRBD1 or TRBD2 (7 bases each). Looked up from germline, CDR1 is LGHNA and CDR2 is YNFKEQ. Trimming cost V 3 bases and J 7 bases, with 22 bases left between them. This CDR3 comprises 17 residues. This CDR3 reads CASSQNRGGRAWNEQFF. The CDR3 DNA is TGTGCCAGCAGCCAGAACAGGGGCGGGAGAGCCTGGAATGAGCAGTTCTTC.

The chain employs TRBV6-4 and TRBJ2-2; D is perhaps TRBD1 or TRBD2 (5 bases each). Germline V lookup: CDR1 MRHNA, CDR2 SNTAGT. The CDR3 loop spans 14 amino acids. V lost 8 bases and J 6 bases, leaving 16 bases between the germline ends. CDR3 region: CASRRGLGAGELFF. CDR3 sequence (DNA): TGTGCCAGCCGCCGAGGGTTGGGGGCCGGGGAGCTGTTTTTT.

The chain couples TRBV19 to TRBJ1-4; D gene uncertain. The germline V gene encodes CDR1 LNHDA and CDR2 SQIVND (reference sequence). CDR3 length: 14 residues. Trimming removed 8 bases at V and 5 bases at J, with 15 bases between. CDR3 nucleotide sequence: TGTGCCAGTCGCCAAGCCGGGAGCAATGAAAAACTGTTTTTT. It yields the protein CASRQAGSNEKLFF.

V usage is TRBV7-2 and J usage is TRBJ1-5; 8 positions agree with TRBD1. This CDR3 is built from 17 residues. The trim removed 5 bases at V and 7 bases at J, leaving 16 bases unmatched. Germline lookup yields CDR1 SGHTA and CDR2 FQGNSA. The CDR3: CASSPHSGQGGTQPQHF. The CDR3 DNA follows: TGTGCCAGCAGCCCCCATTCAGGACAGGGAGGTACGCAGCCCCAGCATTTT.

There are a few counts of this clone. A single base is all that separates this from a far larger clone, so a read error is likely. The sample carries other DNA sequences with the same CDR3. The chain joins TRBV4-1 to TRBJ2-5, with 7 bases that match TRBD1. Germline V CDR1 and CDR2: MGHRA, YSYEKL. The length of the CDR3 is 15 residues. Germline trimming cut 0 bases from V and 4 bases from J; bases unmatched to any gene: 5. CDR3 nucleotide sequence: TGCGCCAGCAGCCAAGAAGACAGGGCAGGAGAGACCCAGTACTTC. Its translation is CASSQEDRAGETQYF.

The chain joins TRBV6-1 to TRBJ2-5; D might be TRBD1 (6 bases). This CDR3 spans 17 amino acids. With 4 bases removed from V and 0 bases from J, the gap between germline ends came to 18 bases. Germline values: CDR1 MNHNS, CDR2 SASEGT. The CDR3 nucleotides read TGTGCCAGCAGTGGCCGTCGGACAGCTAGGTACCAAGAGACCCAGTACTTC. Its translation is CASSGRRTARYQETQYF.

The chain joins TRBV4-2 to TRBJ1-1, with 9 nucleotides matching TRBD1. CDR1 LGHNA and CDR2 YNFKEQ come from the germline V gene. CDR3 length: 14 amino acids. After removal of 5 bases from V and 2 bases from J, the junction contained 3 bases not matched to a gene. The CDR3 DNA sequence: TGTGCCAGCAGCTCGGACAGGGGAAACACTGAAGCTTTCTTT. It specifies CASSSDRGNTEAFF.

This rearrangement joins TRBV7-9 to TRBJ1-4; D is unresolved. Per germline, CDR1 SEHNR and CDR2 FQNEAQ (reference sequence). V shed 0 bases and J shed 3 bases, with 8 bases lying between them. The CDR3 has 15 residues. The CDR3 spells CASSLAVLPNEKLFF. The CDR3 DNA sequence: TGTGCCAGCAGCTTAGCCGTATTGCCTAATGAAAAACTGTTTTTT.

The chain uses TRBV27 and TRBJ1-2, with TRBD1 identical over 8 bases. The CDR3 runs to 14 residues. V gave up 6 bases and J gave up 6 bases; unmatched junction bases: 9. Germline V gene lookup returns CDR1 MNHEY and CDR2 SMNVEV (reference sequence). The CDR3 region has the DNA TGTGCCAGCAGGCCTGGGGACAGGCAACATGGCTACACCTTC. As protein: CASRPGDRQHGYTF.

The chain employs TRBV5-1 and TRBJ2-1; D ambiguous. Trimming took off 1 base at V and 7 bases at J, with 15 bases between the two ends. This CDR3 spans 15 amino acids. CDR1 is SGHRS, CDR2 YFSETQ, per germline. CDR3 nucleotide sequence: TGCGCCAGCAGCTTGTGGGAACCCTACGTTAATGAGCAGTTCTTC. This codes for CASSLWEPYVNEQFF.

The V and J genes are TRBV29-1 and TRBJ1-1, with 11 bases identical to TRBD1. Germline CDR1 reads SQVTM; CDR2 reads ANQGSEA. The CDR3 length is 13 residues. The V and J ends lost 8 bases and 5 bases, in that order; junction bases with no gene match: 7. The CDR3 protein is CSSQDRGLTEAFF. CDR3 nucleotides: TGCAGCTCACAGGACAGGGGGCTGACTGAAGCTTTCTTT.

This clone was observed a handful of times. The chain links TRBV6-1 to TRBJ1-5; D is undetermined. V was pared by 6 bases and J by 7 bases, with 16 bases between. Per germline, CDR1 MNHNS and CDR2 SASEGT. The CDR3 runs to 14 residues. This CDR3 reads CASRDPSFLQPQHF. The CDR3 DNA reads as TGTGCCAGCAGGGACCCCTCTTTTCTCCAGCCCCAGCATTTT.

The V gene is TRBV5-5, the J gene TRBJ1-1; TRBD1 is a possible D gene (6 bases). V lost 5 bases and J lost 1, with 15 bases in between. The CDR3 loop spans 15 amino acids. CDR1 and CDR2 (germline): SGHKS, YYEKEE (reference sequence). CDR3 region: CASRQTGRGNTEAFF. CDR3 nucleotide sequence: TGTGCCAGCAGACAAACAGGGAGGGGGAACACTGAAGCTTTCTTT.

The gene calls are TRBV19 and TRBJ1-5; no reliable D call. V shed 0 bases and J shed 2 bases, with 5 bases lying between them. Germline lookup yields CDR1 LNHDA and CDR2 SQIVND (reference sequence). The CDR3 is 14 residues long. The CDR3 nucleotides are TGTGCCAGTAGTATAGAAACAGGCAATCAGCCCCAGCATTTT. Translated, it gives CASSIETGNQPQHF.